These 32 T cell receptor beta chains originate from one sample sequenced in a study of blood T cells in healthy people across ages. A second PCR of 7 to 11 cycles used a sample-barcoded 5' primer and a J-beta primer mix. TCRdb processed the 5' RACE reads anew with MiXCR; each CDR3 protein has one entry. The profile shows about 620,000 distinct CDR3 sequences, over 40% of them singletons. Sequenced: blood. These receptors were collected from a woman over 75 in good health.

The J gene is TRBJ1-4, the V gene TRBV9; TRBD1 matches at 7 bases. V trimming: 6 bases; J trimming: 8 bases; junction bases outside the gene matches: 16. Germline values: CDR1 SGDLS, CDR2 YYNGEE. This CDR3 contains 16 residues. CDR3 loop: CASKMGCRQGQEKLFF. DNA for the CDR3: TGTGCCAGCAAGATGGGGTGTAGACAGGGTCAAGAAAAACTGTTTTTT. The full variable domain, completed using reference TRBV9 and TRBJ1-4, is DSGVTQTPKHLITATGQRVTLRCSPRSGDLSVYWYQQSLDQGLQFLIQYYNGEERAKGNILERFSAQQFPDLHSELNLSSLELGDSALYFCASKMGCRQGQEKLFFGSGTQLSVL.

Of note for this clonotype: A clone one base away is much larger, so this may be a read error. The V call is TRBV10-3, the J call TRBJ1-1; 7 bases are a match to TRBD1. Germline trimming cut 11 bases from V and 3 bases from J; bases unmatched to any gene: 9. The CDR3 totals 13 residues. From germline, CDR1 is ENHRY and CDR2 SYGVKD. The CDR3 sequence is CAVAPQGDTEAFF. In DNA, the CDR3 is TGTGCCGTCGCCCCCCAGGGGGACACTGAAGCTTTCTTT.

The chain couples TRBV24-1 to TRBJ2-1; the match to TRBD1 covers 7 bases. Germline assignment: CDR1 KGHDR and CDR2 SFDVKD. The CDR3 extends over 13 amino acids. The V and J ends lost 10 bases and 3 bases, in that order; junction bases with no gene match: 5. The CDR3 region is CATGTANYNEQFF. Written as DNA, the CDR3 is TGTGCCACTGGGACAGCGAACTACAATGAGCAGTTCTTC.

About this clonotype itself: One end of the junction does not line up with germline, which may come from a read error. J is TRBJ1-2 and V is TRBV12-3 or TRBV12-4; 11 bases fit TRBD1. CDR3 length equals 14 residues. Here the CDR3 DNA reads TGTGCCAACAGTTGGACAGGGGGCAACTATGGCTACACCTTC. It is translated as CANSWTGGNYGYTF.

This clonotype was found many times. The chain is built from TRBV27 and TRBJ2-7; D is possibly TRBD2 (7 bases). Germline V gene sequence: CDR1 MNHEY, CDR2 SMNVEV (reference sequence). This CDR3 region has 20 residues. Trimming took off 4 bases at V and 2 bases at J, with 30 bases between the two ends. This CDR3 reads CASSSLLTNSGGGGPYEQYF. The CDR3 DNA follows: TGTGCCAGCAGTTCCCTCTTGACCAACTCTGGTGGCGGGGGCCCCTACGAGCAGTACTTC.

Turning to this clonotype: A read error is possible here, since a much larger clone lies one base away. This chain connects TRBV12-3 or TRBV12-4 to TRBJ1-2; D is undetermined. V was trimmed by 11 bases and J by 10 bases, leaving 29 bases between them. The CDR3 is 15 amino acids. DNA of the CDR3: TGTGCCGGCACCTCCCGGAGAGGGCGATCAGATGACTACACCTTC. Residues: CAGTSRRGRSDDYTF.

The DNA for the CDR3 is TGTGCCAGCGGGGTTGGGGACAGACCTATGTACTTC. Residues: CASGVGDRPMYF. The chain recombines TRBV27 with TRBJ2-5, with 7 bases identical to TRBD1. In germline, CDR1 is MNHEY, CDR2 SMNVEV (reference sequence). The junction had 13 bases not matched to a gene; V was cut back by 8 bases and J by 13 bases. The CDR3 totals 12 residues.

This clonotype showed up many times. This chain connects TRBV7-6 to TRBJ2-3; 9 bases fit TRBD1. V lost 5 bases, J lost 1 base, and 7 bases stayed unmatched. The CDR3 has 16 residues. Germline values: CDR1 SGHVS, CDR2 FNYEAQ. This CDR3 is CASSPGQGLRTDTQYF. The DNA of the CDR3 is TGTGCCAGCAGCCCCGGACAGGGGTTGCGCACAGATACGCAGTATTTT.

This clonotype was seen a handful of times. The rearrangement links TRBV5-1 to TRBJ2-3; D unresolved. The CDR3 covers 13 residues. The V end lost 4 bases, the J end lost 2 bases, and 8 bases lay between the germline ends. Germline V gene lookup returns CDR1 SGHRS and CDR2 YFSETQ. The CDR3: CASSVWSTDTQYF. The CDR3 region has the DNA TGCGCCAGCAGCGTGTGGTCCACAGATACGCAGTATTTT.

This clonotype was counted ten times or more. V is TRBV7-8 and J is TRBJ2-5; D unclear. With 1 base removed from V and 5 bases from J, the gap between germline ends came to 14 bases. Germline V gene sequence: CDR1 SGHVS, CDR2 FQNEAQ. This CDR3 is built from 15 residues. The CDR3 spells CASSLGVGPGETQYF. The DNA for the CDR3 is TGTGCCAGCAGCTTAGGGGTCGGCCCCGGGGAGACCCAGTACTTC. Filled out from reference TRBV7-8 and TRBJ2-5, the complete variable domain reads GAGVSQSPRYKVAKRGQDVALRCDPISGHVSLFWYQQALGQGPEFLTYFQNEAQLDKSGLPSDRFFAERPEGSVSTLKIQRTQQEDSAVYLCASSLGVGPGETQYFGPGTRLLVL.

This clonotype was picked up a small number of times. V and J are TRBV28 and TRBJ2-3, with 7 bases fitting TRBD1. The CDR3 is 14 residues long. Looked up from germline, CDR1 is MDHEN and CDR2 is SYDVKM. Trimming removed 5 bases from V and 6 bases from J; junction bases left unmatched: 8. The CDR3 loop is CASSLVDRADTQYF. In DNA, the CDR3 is TGTGCCAGCAGTCTTGTCGACAGGGCCGATACGCAGTATTTT.

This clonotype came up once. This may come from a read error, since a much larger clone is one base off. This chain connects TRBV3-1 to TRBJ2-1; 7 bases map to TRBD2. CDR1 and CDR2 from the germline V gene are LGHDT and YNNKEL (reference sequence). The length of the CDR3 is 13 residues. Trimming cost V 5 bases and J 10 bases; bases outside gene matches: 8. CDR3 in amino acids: CASSSRLAGEQFF. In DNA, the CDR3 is TGTGCCAGCAGCTCCCGACTAGCAGGCGAGCAGTTCTTC.

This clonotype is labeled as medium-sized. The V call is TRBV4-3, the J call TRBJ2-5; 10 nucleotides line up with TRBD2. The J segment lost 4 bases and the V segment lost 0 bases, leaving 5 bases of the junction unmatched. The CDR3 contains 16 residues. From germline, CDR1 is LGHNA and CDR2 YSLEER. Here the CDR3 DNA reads TGCGCCAGCAGCCAAGACGGGGTAGCGGGGGGAGAGACCCAGTACTTC. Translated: CASSQDGVAGGETQYF.

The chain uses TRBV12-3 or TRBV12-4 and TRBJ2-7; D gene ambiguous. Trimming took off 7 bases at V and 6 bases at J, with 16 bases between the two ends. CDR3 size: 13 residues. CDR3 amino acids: CASTDLRWGEQYF. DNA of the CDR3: TGTGCCAGCACTGACCTTCGGTGGGGCGAGCAGTACTTC.

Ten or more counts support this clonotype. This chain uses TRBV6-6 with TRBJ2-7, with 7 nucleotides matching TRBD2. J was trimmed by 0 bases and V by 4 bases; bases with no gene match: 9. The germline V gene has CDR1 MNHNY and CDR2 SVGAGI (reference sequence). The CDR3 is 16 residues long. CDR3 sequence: CASSSTAGVSSYEQYF. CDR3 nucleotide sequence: TGTGCCAGCAGTTCCACGGCGGGGGTTAGCTCCTACGAGCAGTACTTC.

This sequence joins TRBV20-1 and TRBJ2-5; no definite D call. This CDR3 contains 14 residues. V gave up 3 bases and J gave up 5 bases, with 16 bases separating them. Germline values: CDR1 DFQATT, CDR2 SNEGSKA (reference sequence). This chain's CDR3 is CSARGPTHGETQYF. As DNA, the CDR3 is TGCAGTGCTAGGGGTCCAACGCACGGTGAGACCCAGTACTTC.

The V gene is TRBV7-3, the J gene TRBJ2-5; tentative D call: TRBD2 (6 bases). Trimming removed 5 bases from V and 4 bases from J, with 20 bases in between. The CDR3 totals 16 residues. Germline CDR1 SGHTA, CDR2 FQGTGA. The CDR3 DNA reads TGTGCCAGCAGCCCACAGACGGGACTCAACGCAGAGACCCAGTACTTC. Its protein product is CASSPQTGLNAETQYF.

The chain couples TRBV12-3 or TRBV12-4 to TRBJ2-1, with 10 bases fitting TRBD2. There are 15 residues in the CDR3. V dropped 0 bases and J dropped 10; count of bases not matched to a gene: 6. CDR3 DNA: TGTGCCAGCAGTTTAGCAGGGACTAGCGTCAACGAGCAGTTCTTC. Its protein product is CASSLAGTSVNEQFF.

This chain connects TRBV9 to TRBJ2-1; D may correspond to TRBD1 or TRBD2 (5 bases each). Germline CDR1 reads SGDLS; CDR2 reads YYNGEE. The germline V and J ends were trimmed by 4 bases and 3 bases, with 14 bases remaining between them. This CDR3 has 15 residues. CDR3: CASSTQGRYYNEQFF. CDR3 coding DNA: TGTGCCAGCAGCACCCAGGGACGGTACTACAATGAGCAGTTCTTC. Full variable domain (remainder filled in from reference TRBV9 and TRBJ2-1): DSGVTQTPKHLITATGQRVTLRCSPRSGDLSVYWYQQSLDQGLQFLIQYYNGEERAKGNILERFSAQQFPDLHSELNLSSLELGDSALYFCASSTQGRYYNEQFFGPGTRLTVL.

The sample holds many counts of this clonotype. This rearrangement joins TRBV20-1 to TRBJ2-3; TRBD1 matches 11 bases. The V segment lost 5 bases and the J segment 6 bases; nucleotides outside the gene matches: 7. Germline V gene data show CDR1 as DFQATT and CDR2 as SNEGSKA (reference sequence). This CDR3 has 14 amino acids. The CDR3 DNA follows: TGCAGTGCTGGACAGGGGGCCAGTGGGGATACGCAGTATTTT. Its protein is CSAGQGASGDTQYF.

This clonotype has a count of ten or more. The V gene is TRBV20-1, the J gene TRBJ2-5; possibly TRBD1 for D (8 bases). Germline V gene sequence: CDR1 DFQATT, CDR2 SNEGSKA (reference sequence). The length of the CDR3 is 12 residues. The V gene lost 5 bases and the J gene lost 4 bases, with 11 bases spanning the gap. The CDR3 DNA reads TGCAGTGCTTACAGGGGGGGAGAGACCCAGTACTTC. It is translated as CSAYRGGETQYF.

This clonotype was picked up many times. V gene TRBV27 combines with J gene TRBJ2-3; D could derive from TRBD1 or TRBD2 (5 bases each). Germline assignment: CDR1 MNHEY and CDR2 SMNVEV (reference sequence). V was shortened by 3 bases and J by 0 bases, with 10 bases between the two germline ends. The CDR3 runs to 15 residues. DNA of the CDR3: TGTGCCAGCAGTTTCTGGGACGGGAGCACAGATACGCAGTATTTT. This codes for CASSFWDGSTDTQYF.

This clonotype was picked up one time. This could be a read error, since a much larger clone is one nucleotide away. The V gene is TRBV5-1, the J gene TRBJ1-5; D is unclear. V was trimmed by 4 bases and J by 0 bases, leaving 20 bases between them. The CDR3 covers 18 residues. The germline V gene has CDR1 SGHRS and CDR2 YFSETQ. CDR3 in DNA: TGCGCCAGCAGCCCTTCTCCCCAAGGGTTGTATAGCAATCAGCCCCAGCATTTT. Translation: CASSPSPQGLYSNQPQHF. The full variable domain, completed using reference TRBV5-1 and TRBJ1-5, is KAGVTQTPRYLIKTRGQQVTLSCSPISGHRSVSWYQQTPGQGLQFLFEYFSETQRNKGNFPGRFSGRQFSNSRSEMNVSTLELGDSALYLCASSPSPQGLYSNQPQHFGDGTRLSIL.

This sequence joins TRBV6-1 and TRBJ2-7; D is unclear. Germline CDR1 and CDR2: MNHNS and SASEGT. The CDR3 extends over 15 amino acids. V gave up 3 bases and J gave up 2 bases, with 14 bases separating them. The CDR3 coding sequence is TGTGCCAGCAGTGACGGACGAGTGGTTCCCTACGAGCAGTACTTC. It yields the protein CASSDGRVVPYEQYF.

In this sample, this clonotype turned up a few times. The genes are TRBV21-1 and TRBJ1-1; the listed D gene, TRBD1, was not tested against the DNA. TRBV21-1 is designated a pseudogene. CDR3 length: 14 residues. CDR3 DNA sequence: TGTGCCAGCAGCAAAGGGACAGGGTACACTGAAGCTTTCTTT. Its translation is CASSKGTGYTEAFF.

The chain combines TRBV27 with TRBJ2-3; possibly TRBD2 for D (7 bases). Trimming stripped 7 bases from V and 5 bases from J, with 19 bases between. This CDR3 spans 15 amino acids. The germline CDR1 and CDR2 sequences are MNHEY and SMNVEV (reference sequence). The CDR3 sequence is CASTQWGGIKDTQYF. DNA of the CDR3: TGTGCCAGCACCCAATGGGGGGGCATCAAAGATACGCAGTATTTT.

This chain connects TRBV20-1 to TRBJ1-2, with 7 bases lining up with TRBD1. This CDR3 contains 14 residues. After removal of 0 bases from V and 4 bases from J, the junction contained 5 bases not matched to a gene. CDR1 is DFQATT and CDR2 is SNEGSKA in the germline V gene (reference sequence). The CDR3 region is CSARDPTGSYGYTF. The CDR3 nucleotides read TGCAGTGCTAGAGACCCGACAGGGTCCTATGGCTACACCTTC.

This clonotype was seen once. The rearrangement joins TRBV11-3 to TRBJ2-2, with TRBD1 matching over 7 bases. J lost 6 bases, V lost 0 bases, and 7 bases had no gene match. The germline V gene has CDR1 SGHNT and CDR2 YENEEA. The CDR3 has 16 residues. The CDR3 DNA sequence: TGTGCCAGCAGCTTAGACCATCGAGGGGGCGCCGGGGAGCTGTTTTTT. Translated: CASSLDHRGGAGELFF.

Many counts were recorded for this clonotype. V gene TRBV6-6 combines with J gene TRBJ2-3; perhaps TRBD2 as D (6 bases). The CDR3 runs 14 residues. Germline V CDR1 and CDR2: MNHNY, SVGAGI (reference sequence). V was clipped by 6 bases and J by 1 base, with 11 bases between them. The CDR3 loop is CASSPWGGTDTQYF. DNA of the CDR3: TGTGCCAGCAGCCCCTGGGGGGGCACAGATACGCAGTATTTT.

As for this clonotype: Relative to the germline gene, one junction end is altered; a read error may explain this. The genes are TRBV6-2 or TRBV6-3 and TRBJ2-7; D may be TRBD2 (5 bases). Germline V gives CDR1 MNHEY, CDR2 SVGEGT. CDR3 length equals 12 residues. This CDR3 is CVAGPGSYEQYF. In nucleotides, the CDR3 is TGTGTCGCCGGTCCGGGGAGCTACGAGCAGTACTTT.

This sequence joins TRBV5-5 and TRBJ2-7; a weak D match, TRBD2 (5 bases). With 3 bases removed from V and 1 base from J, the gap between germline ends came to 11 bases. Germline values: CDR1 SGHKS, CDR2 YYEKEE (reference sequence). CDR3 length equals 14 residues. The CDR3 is CASSSPGGSYEQYF. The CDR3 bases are TGTGCCAGCAGCTCTCCGGGCGGGTCCTACGAGCAGTACTTC.

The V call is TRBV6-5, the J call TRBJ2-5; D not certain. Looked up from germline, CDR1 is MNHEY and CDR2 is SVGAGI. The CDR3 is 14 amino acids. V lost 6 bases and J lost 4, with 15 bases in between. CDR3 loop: CASRRHGPGETQYF. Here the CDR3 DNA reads TGTGCCAGCAGGCGCCATGGGCCAGGAGAGACCCAGTACTTC.